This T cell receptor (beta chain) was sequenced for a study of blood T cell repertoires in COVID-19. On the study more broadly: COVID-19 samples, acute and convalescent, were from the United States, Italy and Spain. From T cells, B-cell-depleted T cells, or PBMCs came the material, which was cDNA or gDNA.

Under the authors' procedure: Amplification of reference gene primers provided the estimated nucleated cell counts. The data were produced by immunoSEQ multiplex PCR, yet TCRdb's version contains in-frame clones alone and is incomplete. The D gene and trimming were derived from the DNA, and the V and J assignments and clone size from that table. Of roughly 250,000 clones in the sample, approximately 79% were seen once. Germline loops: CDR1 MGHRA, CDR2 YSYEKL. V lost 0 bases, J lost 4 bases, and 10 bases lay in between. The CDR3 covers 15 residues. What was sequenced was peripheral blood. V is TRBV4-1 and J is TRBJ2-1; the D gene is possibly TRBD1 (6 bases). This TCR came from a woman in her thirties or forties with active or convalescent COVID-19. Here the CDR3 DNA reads TGCGCCAGCAGCCAAGATGGACAGTGGTACAATGAGCAGTTCTTC. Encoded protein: CASSQDGQWYNEQFF.